This entry lists 20 T cell receptor beta chains sequenced from one sample in a study of shared clonotypes between healthy human individuals. The table came from immunoSEQ multiplex PCR; TCRdb's copy has only in-frame clones and leaves some out. Seen here are some 790,000 clones, 72% observed once, and the top ten hold about 1.7%. Sequencing was carried out using memory CD4+ T cells sorted from blood. Subset of the sample: CD45RA-negative fraction. The source is a woman under 40 in good health.

The chain carries TRBV4-1 and TRBJ1-1; 7 bases align to TRBD1. The V segment lost 1 base and the J segment 0 bases; nucleotides outside the gene matches: 5. This CDR3 has 16 amino acids. Looked up from germline, CDR1 is MGHRA and CDR2 is YSYEKL. The CDR3 DNA follows: TGCGCCAGCAGCCAAGGCGCGGACAGGATGAACACTGAAGCTTTCTTT. Translating it yields CASSQGADRMNTEAFF.

This CDR3 reads CASIAGLTNTEAFF. CDR3 coding DNA: TGTGCCAGCATTGCGGGACTTACGAACACTGAAGCTTTCTTT. The genes are TRBV6-6 and TRBJ1-1; D perhaps matches TRBD1 (5 bases). The germline V gene encodes CDR1 MNHNY and CDR2 SVGAGI (reference sequence). This CDR3 is 14 amino acids long. Trimming shortened V by 7 bases and J by 1 base, and 13 bases separated the two germline ends.

The gene calls are TRBV5-6 and TRBJ2-7; TRBD1 is a possible D gene (6 bases). The germline CDR1 and CDR2 sequences are SGHDT and YYEEEE. The CDR3 consists of 16 residues. Trimming cost V 5 bases and J 7 bases, with 25 bases left between them. CDR3 loop: CASSEGGPFLTWEQYF. As DNA, the CDR3 is TGTGCCAGCAGTGAAGGGGGACCTTTTTTAACTTGGGAGCAGTACTTC.

Many counts were recorded for this clone. V and J are TRBV28 and TRBJ1-1, with a possible D match to TRBD1 (6 bases). CDR3 length equals 17 residues. With 3 bases removed from V and 4 bases from J, the gap between germline ends came to 21 bases. Per the germline V gene, CDR1 is MDHEN and CDR2 is SYDVKM. In DNA, the CDR3 is TGTGCCAGCAGTTTTCCTAAATACAGGGTCTCGGGCACTGAAGCTTTCTTT. Amino acid sequence: CASSFPKYRVSGTEAFF.

This clone was detected only a few times. Other DNA sequences from this sample encode an identical CDR3 as well. The V gene is TRBV5-1, the J gene TRBJ2-7; 11 bases match TRBD2. Unmatched junction bases numbered 5, after V lost 3 bases and J lost 6 bases. The CDR3 spans 14 residues. Germline V lookup: CDR1 SGHRS, CDR2 YFSETQ. The CDR3 sequence: CASSSGTSGLEQYF. The CDR3 region has the DNA TGCGCCAGCAGCTCCGGGACTAGCGGTCTCGAGCAGTACTTC.

This chain links TRBV9 with TRBJ2-5; the D is unclear. There are 14 residues in the CDR3. V shed 0 bases and J shed 1 base, with 7 bases lying between them. From germline, CDR1 is SGDLS and CDR2 YYNGEE. This CDR3 reads CASSVGSSQETQYF. CDR3 nucleotides: TGTGCCAGCAGCGTAGGTTCTAGCCAAGAGACCCAGTACTTC. The entire variable domain, with the rest obtained from reference TRBV9 and TRBJ2-5, is as follows: DSGVTQTPKHLITATGQRVTLRCSPRSGDLSVYWYQQSLDQGLQFLIQYYNGEERAKGNILERFSAQQFPDLHSELNLSSLELGDSALYFCASSVGSSQETQYFGPGTRLLVL.

In this sample, this clone turned up a few times. The chain has TRBV4-1 and TRBJ2-2; 7 bases are shared with TRBD2. In germline, CDR1 is MGHRA, CDR2 YSYEKL. This CDR3 contains 16 residues. The ends lost 4 bases at V and 5 bases at J; junction bases unmatched: 10. For the CDR3, the DNA is TGCGCCAGCAGCCGGGGGAGACTAGCAAGTACCGGGGAGCTGTTTTTT. Protein sequence: CASSRGRLASTGELFF.

About this clone: This may be a read error, as it is one base from a much larger clone. This same CDR3 is encoded by further DNA sequences in the sample. This chain uses TRBV11-2 with TRBJ2-1; 14 bases align to TRBD2. The germline V gene has CDR1 SGHAT and CDR2 FQNNGV. Trimming at V came to 5 bases and at J to 6 bases, leaving 3 bases not matched to a gene. This CDR3 is built from 15 residues. This chain's CDR3 is CASSPGLAGGNEQFF. CDR3 DNA sequence: TGTGCCAGCAGCCCCGGACTAGCGGGAGGCAATGAGCAGTTCTTC.

The genes are TRBV28 and TRBJ2-7; 10 bases agree with TRBD1. After removal of 3 bases from V and 2 bases from J, the junction contained 13 bases not matched to a gene. CDR1 is MDHEN, CDR2 SYDVKM, per germline. The CDR3 runs to 18 residues. The CDR3 loop reads CASSLYLTGTGDPYEQYF. CDR3 in DNA: TGTGCCAGCAGTTTGTACCTCACCGGGACAGGGGACCCCTACGAGCAGTACTTC.

This sequence joins TRBV28 and TRBJ2-7; 9 bases are a match to TRBD2. This CDR3 has 21 residues. Germline values: CDR1 MDHEN, CDR2 SYDVKM. The V segment lost 6 bases and the J segment 2 bases; nucleotides outside the gene matches: 26. The CDR3 here is CASSRAKGLGREGDWTYEQYF. The CDR3 bases are TGTGCCAGCAGCCGGGCAAAGGGGTTGGGGCGGGAGGGAGATTGGACCTACGAGCAGTACTTC.

In its sample, this clone was seen many times. This chain joins TRBV28 and TRBJ2-7, with D hard to call. Germline CDR1 reads MDHEN; CDR2 reads SYDVKM. Trimming removed 6 bases at V and 7 bases at J, with 19 bases between. The CDR3 spans 14 residues. CDR3 amino acids: CASRTKHSLGEQYF. The CDR3 coding sequence is TGTGCCAGCAGGACCAAACACTCTTTGGGGGAGCAGTACTTC.

The chain recombines TRBV27 with TRBJ2-2; 9 bases map to TRBD1. Germline assignment: CDR1 MNHEY and CDR2 SMNVEV (reference sequence). V gave up 6 bases and J gave up 4 bases; unmatched junction bases: 9. The CDR3 has 16 residues. DNA of the CDR3: TGTGCCAGCAGAGGTTTGGGACAGGGTGGCACCGGGGAGCTGTTTTTT. Translated, it gives CASRGLGQGGTGELFF.

This chain links TRBV23-1 with TRBJ2-5; no clear D. TRBV23-1 falls under the ORF class, with uncertain function. The V end lost 7 bases, the J end lost 5 bases, and 5 bases lay between the germline ends. The length of the CDR3 is 10 residues. The CDR3 bases are TGCGCCAGCATGGGGGAGACCCAGTACTTC. Its translation: CASMGETQYF.

The rearrangement uses TRBV5-8 and TRBJ2-7; TRBD2 is a possible D gene (6 bases). This CDR3 has 17 residues. Trimming left V 4 bases short and J 7 bases short, with 27 bases between. Germline V gene data show CDR1 as SGHTS and CDR2 as YDEGEE. The CDR3 spells CASSQDTPQWLGGEQYF. Here the CDR3 DNA reads TGTGCCAGCAGCCAAGATACCCCACAGTGGCTTGGGGGGGAGCAGTACTTC.

This clone appeared a few times. The V call is TRBV6-1, the J call TRBJ1-4, with D unresolved. The germline gives CDR1 MNHNS, CDR2 SASEGT. V lost 6 bases, J lost 7 bases, and 6 bases lay in between. This CDR3 region has 11 residues. As DNA, the CDR3 is TGTGCCAGCAGGGCCCGTGAAAAACTGTTTTTT. Translated: CASRAREKLFF.

The CDR3 sequence: CASRPGLATDTQYF. Written as DNA, the CDR3 is TGTGCCAGCAGACCGGGACTAGCAACAGATACGCAGTATTTT. The chain recombines TRBV2 with TRBJ2-3; TRBD2 matches 9 bases. Germline V gene lookup returns CDR1 SNHLY and CDR2 FYNNEI. V shed 6 bases, J shed 3 bases, and the junction held 4 bases outside the gene matches. The CDR3 extends over 14 amino acids.

This chain links TRBV6-6 with TRBJ2-1, with D perhaps assigned TRBD1 or TRBD2 (6 bases each). Trimming removed 7 bases from V and 5 bases from J, with 21 bases in between. The CDR3 spans 16 residues. Looked up from germline, CDR1 is MNHNY and CDR2 is SVGAGI (reference sequence). CDR3 residues: CASTDRSGLKNNEQFF. CDR3 DNA sequence: TGTGCCAGCACCGACAGGAGCGGGTTAAAGAACAATGAGCAGTTCTTC.

The V and J genes are TRBV13 and TRBJ2-7; 8 nucleotides line up with TRBD1. The CDR3 extends over 15 amino acids. The V gene's germline CDR1 is PRHDT and CDR2 FYEKMQ (reference sequence). The J segment lost 2 bases and the V segment lost 2 bases, leaving 5 bases of the junction unmatched. CDR3 region: CASSLLRQGTYEQYF. CDR3 sequence (DNA): TGTGCCAGCAGCTTATTGAGACAGGGGACCTACGAGCAGTACTTC. The full variable domain, in which reference TRBV13 and TRBJ2-7 provide the parts outside the CDR3, is AAGVIQSPRHLIKEKRETATLKCYPIPRHDTVYWYQQGPGQDPQFLISFYEKMQSDKGSIPDRFSAQQFSDYHSELNMSSLELGDSALYFCASSLLRQGTYEQYFGPGTRLTVT.

The J gene is TRBJ1-2, the V gene TRBV6-1; D may be TRBD1 (6 bases). Between the trimmed V and J ends, which lost 3 bases and 6 bases, there was a span of 11 bases. This CDR3 contains 13 residues. CDR1 MNHNS and CDR2 SASEGT come from the germline V gene. As DNA, the CDR3 is TGTGCCAGCAGTGATGCCGGGACAAATGGCTACACCTTC. This sequence encodes CASSDAGTNGYTF.

V is TRBV27 and J is TRBJ1-4, with D possibly TRBD1 on 6 matching bases. CDR1 and CDR2 (germline): MNHEY, SMNVEV (reference sequence). V shed 5 bases and J shed 0 bases, with 7 bases lying between them. The CDR3 runs to 14 residues. CDR3 sequence (DNA): TGTGCCAGCAGTAGACAGGCAACTAATGAAAAACTGTTTTTT. Its protein is CASSRQATNEKLFF. The full variable domain, in which reference TRBV27 and TRBJ1-4 provide the parts outside the CDR3, is EAQVTQNPRYLITVTGKKLTVTCSQNMNHEYMSWYRQDPGLGLRQIYYSMNVEVTDKGDVPEGYKVSRKEKRNFPLILESPSPNQTSLYFCASSRQATNEKLFFGSGTQLSVL.